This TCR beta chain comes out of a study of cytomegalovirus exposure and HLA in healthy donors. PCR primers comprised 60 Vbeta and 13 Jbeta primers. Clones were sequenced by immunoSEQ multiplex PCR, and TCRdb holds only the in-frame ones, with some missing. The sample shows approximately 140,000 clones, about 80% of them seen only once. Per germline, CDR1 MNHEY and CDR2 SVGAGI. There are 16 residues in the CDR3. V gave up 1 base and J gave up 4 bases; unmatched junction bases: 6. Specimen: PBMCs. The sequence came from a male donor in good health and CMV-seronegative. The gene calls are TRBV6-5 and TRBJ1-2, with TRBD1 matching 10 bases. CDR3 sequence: CASSYLRTGGGYGYTF. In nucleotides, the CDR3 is TGTGCCAGCAGTTACTTAAGGACAGGGGGAGGCTATGGCTACACCTTC.